This T cell receptor beta chain was sequenced during a study of identical twins. The study, taken as a whole, reports: With beta out-of-frame sequences, excess sharing by twins was weaker. While abundant cord blood beta clonotypes carried fewer insertions, memory repertoires showed no such pattern.

Comments on this clonotype: The antigen remains undetermined.

All donors comprised healthy Caucasians. The CDR3 runs 14 residues. Trimming cost V 3 bases and J 1 base; bases outside gene matches: 1. Germline V gene data show CDR1 as SGHRS and CDR2 as YFSETQ. From the 5' RACE reads, TCRdb called clonotypes with MiXCR, one entry per CDR3 protein. The repertoire has under 1 million distinct CDR3 sequences, 12% of them found once; the top ten carry about 1.6%. A further study also used this sample, focusing on yellow fever vaccine responses in identical twins. That report notes: Twins reportedly showed a vaccine T cell response that seemed partly convergent and partly personalized.

The chain uses TRBV5-1 and TRBJ2-5; 9 bases align to TRBD1. The sequence came from a woman between 18 and 29 years old in good health. The sample comprised PBMCs. CDR3 sequence (DNA): TGCGCCAGCAGCTGGGACAGGGCCCAAGAGACCCAGTACTTC. Its translation is CASSWDRAQETQYF.